This T cell receptor beta chain was sequenced in a study of blood T cells in healthy people across ages. The CDR3 totals 14 residues. Per the germline V gene, CDR1 is LGHNA and CDR2 is YNFKEQ. Trimming removed 7 bases at V and 0 bases at J, with 10 bases between. Sample-barcoded 5' priming and a J-beta primer mix drove a second PCR of about 6 to 11 cycles. Each CDR3 protein is one row after TCRdb ran MiXCR on the 5' RACE reads. The table records about 1.6 million distinct CDR3 sequences, about 32% of them present only once. Study-wide points: In long-lived donors, naive CD4+ cell counts and diversity exceeded those of aged donors.

Points on this clonotype: The antigen is undetermined.

The TCR originated in a woman aged 30 to 39 in good health. The sequenced sample was blood. V is TRBV4-2 and J is TRBJ2-1; either TRBD1 or TRBD2 may fit D (6 bases each). The CDR3 loop is CASTEGGSYNEQFF. The CDR3 region has the DNA TGTGCCAGCACCGAGGGGGGCTCCTACAATGAGCAGTTCTTC.